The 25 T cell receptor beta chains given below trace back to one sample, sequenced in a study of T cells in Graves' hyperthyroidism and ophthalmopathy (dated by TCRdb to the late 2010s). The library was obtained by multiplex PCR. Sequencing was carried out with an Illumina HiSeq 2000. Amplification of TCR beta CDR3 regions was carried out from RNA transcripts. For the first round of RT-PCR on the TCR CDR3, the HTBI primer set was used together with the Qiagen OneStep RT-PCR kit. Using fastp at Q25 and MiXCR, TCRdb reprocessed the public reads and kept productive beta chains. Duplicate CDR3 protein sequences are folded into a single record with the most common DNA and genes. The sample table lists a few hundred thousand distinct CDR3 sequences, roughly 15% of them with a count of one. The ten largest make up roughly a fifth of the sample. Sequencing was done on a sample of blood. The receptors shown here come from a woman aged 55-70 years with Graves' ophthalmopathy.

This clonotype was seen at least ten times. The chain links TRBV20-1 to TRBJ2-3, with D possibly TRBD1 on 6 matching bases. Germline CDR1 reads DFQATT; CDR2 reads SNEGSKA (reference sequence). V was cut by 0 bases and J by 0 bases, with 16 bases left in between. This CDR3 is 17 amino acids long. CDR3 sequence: CSAREQPTGSSTDTQYF. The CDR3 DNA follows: TGCAGTGCTAGAGAACAGCCGACAGGAAGTAGCACAGATACGCAGTATTTT.

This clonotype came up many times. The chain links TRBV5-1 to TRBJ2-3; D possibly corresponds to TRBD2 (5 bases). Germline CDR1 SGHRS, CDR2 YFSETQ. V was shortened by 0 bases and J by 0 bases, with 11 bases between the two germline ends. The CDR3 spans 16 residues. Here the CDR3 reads CASSLGTVASTDTQYF. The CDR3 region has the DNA TGCGCCAGCAGCTTGGGGACTGTCGCTAGCACAGATACGCAGTATTTT.

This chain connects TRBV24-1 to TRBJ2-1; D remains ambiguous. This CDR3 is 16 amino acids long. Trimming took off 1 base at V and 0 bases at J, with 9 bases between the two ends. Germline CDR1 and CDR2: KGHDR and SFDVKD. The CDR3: CATSDFGPSSYNEQFF. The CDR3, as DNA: TGTGCCACCAGTGATTTTGGACCGAGCTCCTACAATGAGCAGTTCTTC.

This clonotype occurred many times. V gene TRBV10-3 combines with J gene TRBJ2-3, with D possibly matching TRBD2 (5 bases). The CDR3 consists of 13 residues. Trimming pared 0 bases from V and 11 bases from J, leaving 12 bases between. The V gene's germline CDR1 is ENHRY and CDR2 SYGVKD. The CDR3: CAISESQRERQYF. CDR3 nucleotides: TGTGCCATCAGTGAGTCGCAACGGGAAAGGCAGTATTTT.

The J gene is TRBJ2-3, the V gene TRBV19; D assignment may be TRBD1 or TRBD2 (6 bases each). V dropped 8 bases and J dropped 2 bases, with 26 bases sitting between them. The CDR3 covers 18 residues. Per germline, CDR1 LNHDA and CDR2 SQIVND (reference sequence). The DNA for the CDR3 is TGTGCCAGTCGAGGGGGGCGAGCGGGTGTTGGTAACACAGATACGCAGTATTTT. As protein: CASRGGRAGVGNTDTQYF.

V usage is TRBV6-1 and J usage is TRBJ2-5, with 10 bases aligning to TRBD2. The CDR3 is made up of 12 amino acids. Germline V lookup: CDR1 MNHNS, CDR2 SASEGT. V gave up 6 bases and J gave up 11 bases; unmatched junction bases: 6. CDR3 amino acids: CASRTLAGVQYF. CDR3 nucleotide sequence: TGTGCCAGCAGGACCCTAGCGGGGGTTCAGTACTTC.

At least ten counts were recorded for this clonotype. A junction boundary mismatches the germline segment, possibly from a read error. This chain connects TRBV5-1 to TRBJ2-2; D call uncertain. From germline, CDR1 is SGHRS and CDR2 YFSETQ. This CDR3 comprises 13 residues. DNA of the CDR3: TGTGCCAGCAGCTTAGGGAACACCGGGGAGCTGTTTTTT. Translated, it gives CASSLGNTGELFF.

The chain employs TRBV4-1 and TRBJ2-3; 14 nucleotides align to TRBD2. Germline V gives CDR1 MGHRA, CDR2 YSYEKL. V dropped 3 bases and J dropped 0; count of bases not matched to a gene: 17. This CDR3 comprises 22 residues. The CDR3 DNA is TGCGCCAGCAGCCATATCGTACTGGGGACTAGCGGGAGAGGGTCTAGCACAGATACGCAGTATTTT. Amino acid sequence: CASSHIVLGTSGRGSSTDTQYF.

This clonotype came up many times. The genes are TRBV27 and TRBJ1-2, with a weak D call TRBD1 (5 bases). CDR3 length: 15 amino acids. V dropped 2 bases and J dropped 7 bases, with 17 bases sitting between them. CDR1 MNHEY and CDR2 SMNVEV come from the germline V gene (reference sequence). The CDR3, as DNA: TGTGCCAGCAGTTTACTTGGGGGGATGGAGGCTGGCTACACCTTC. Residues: CASSLLGGMEAGYTF.

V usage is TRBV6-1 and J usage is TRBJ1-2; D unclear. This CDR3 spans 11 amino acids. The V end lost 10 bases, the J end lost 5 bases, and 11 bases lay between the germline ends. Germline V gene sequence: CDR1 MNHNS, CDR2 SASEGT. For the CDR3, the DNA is TGTGCCACCCGGGAGGATTATGGCTACACCTTC. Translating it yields CATREDYGYTF.

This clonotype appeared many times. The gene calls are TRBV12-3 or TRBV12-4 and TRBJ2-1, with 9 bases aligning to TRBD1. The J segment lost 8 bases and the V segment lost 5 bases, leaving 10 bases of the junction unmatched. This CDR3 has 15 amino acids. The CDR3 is CASSLTGTGFDEQFF. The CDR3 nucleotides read TGTGCCAGCAGTCTCACCGGGACAGGGTTCGATGAGCAGTTCTTC.

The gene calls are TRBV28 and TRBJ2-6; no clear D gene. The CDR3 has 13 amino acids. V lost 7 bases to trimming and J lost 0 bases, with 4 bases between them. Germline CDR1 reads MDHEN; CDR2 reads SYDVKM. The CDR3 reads CASTDSGANVLTF. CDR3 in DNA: TGTGCCAGCACTGACTCTGGGGCCAACGTCCTGACTTTC.

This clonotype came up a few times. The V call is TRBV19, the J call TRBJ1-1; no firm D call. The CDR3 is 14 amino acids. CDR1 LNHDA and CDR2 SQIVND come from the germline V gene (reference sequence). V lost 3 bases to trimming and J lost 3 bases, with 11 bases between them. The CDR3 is CASSMAGGDTEAFF. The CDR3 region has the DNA TGTGCCAGTAGTATGGCAGGCGGTGACACTGAAGCTTTCTTT.

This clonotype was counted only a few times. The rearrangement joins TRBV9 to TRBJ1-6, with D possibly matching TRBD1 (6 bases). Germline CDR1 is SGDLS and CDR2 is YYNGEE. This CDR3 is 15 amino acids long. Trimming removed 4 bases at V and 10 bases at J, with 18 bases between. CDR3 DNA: TGTGCCAGCAGCTCAGGGGTGGGCAGAACCTCACCCCTCCACTTT. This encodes CASSSGVGRTSPLHF.

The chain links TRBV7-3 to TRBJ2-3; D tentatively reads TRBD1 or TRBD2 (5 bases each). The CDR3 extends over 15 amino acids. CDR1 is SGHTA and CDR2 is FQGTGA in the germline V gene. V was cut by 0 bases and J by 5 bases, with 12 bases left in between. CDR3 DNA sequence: TGTGCCAGCAGCTTAACATCGGGACGGGTAGATACGCAGTATTTT. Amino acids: CASSLTSGRVDTQYF.

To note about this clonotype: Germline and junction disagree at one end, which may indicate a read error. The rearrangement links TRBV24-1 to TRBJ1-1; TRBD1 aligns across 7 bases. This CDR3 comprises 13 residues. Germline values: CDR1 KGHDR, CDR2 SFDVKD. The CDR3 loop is CTTSDLQGGEAFF. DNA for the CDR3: TGTACCACCAGTGATTTGCAAGGGGGCGAAGCTTTCTTT.

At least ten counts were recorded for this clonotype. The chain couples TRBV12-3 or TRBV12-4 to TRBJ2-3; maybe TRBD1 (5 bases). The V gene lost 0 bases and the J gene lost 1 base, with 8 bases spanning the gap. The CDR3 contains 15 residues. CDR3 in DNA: TGTGCCAGCAGTTTAGCAGGGGCACGCACAGATACGCAGTATTTT. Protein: CASSLAGARTDTQYF.

The CDR3 sequence: CASSIQGGPQQYF. The CDR3 nucleotides read TGTGCCAGTAGTATTCAGGGAGGGCCTCAACAGTACTTC. V and J are TRBV19 and TRBJ2-5, with 7 bases that match TRBD2. CDR3 size: 13 residues. J was trimmed by 11 bases and V by 3 bases; bases with no gene match: 9. Looked up from germline, CDR1 is LNHDA and CDR2 is SQIVND (reference sequence).

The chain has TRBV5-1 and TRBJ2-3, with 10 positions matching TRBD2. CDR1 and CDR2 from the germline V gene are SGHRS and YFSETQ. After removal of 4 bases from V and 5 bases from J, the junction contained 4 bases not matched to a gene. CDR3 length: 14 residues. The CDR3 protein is CASSQLAGRDTQYF. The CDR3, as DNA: TGCGCCAGCAGCCAACTAGCGGGAAGAGATACGCAGTATTTT. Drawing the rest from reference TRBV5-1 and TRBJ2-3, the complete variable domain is KAGVTQTPRYLIKTRGQQVTLSCSPISGHRSVSWYQQTPGQGLQFLFEYFSETQRNKGNFPGRFSGRQFSNSRSEMNVSTLELGDSALYLCASSQLAGRDTQYFGPGTRLTVL.

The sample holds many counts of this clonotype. This CDR3 reads CASSPPPDESREQYF. CDR3 coding DNA: TGTGCCAGCAGTCCACCACCGGACGAGTCCCGCGAGCAGTACTTC. This chain joins TRBV28 and TRBJ2-7, with D uncertain. V was cut by 5 bases and J by 6 bases, with 20 bases left in between. The CDR3 has 15 residues. CDR1 MDHEN and CDR2 SYDVKM come from the germline V gene.

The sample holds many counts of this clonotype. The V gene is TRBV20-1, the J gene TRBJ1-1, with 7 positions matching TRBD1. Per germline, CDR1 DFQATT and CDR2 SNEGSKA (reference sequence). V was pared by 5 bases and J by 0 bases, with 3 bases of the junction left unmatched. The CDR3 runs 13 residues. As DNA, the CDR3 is TGCAGTGCTGAGGGGACAGTGAACACTGAAGCTTTCTTT. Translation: CSAEGTVNTEAFF.

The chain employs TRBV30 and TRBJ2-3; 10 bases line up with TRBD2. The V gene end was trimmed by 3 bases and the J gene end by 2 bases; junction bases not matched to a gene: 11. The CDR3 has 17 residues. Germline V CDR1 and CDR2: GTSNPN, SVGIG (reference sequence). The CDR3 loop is CAWRNLPTSGVTDTQYF. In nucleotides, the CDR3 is TGTGCCTGGAGGAATCTCCCTACTAGCGGGGTCACAGATACGCAGTATTTT.

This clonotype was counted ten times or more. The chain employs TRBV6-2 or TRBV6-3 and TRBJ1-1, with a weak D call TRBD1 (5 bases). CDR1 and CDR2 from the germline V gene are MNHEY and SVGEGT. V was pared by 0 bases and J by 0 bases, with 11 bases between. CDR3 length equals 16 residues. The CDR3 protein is CASSYSRGQVNTEAFF. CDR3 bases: TGTGCCAGCAGTTACTCGAGGGGTCAGGTGAACACTGAAGCTTTCTTT.

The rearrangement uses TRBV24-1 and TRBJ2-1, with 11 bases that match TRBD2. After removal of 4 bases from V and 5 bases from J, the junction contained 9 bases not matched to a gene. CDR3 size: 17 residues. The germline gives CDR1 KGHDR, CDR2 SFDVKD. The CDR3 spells CATSDTTSGRMDNEQFF. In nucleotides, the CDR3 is TGTGCCACCAGTGACACCACTAGCGGGAGAATGGACAATGAGCAGTTCTTC.

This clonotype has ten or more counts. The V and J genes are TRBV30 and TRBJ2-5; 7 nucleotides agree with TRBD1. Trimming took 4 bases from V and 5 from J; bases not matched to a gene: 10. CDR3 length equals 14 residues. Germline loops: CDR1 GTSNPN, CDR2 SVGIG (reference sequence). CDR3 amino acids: CAWNRRGPPETQYF. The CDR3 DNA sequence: TGTGCCTGGAACAGAAGGGGGCCCCCCGAGACCCAGTACTTC.